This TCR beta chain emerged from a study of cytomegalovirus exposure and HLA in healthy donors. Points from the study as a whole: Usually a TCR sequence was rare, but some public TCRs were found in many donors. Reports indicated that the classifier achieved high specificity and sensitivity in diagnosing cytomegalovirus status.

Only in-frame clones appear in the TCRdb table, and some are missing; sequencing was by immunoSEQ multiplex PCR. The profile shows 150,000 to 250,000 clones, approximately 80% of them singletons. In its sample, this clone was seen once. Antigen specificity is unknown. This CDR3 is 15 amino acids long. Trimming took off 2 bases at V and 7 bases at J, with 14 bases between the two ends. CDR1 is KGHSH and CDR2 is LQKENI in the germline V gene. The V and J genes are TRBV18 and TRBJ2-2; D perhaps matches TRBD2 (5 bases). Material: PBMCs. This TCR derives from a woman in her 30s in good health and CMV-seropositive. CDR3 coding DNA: TGTGCCAGCTCACCAGTCGGAGCGGCGGGCGGGGAGCTGTTTTTT. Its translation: CASSPVGAAGGELFF.